These T cell receptor beta chains were read from a single sample in a study of spatial heterogeneity in lung cancer. TCRdb recomputed calls from the 5' RACE reads with MiXCR, one row per CDR3 protein. This table holds 5,200 or so distinct CDR3 sequences, less than 5% found once. The material was lung tumor tissue, obtained at surgery. All receptors derive from a female donor with early-stage non-small cell lung cancer. Each CDR3 is given with its conserved first and last residue. Each record gives: V gene, D gene, J gene, clone size, CDR3 protein, CDR3 DNA. D genes are given only for firm matches. Expanded clones are given a class, and other clones once, few, many or no size at all.

V: TRBV2; D: -; J: TRBJ1-1; size: many; CDR3: CATLSANTEAFF; DNA: TGTGCCACCCTTTCAGCGAACACTGAAGCTTTCTTT
V: TRBV4-2; D: -; J: TRBJ2-2; size: many; CDR3: CASSRDVIGTGELFF; DNA: TGTGCCAGCAGCCGAGACGTCATAGGGACCGGGGAGCTGTTTTTT
V: TRBV2; D: TRBD1; J: TRBJ2-7; size: medium-sized; CDR3: CASWTGGRYEQYF; DNA: TGTGCCAGCTGGACAGGGGGCAGGTACGAGCAGTACTTC
V: TRBV2; D: -; J: TRBJ1-1; size: many; CDR3: CASSAPFRGEAFF; DNA: TGTGCCAGCAGCGCGCCGTTCAGAGGGGAAGCTTTCTTT
V: TRBV11-2; D: -; J: TRBJ2-1; size: medium-sized; CDR3: CASSLVGMGESEQFF; DNA: TGTGCCAGCAGCTTAGTGGGAATGGGTGAAAGTGAGCAGTTCTTC
V: TRBV11-2; D: -; J: TRBJ2-5; size: many; CDR3: CASRSDGGSQETQYF; DNA: TGTGCCAGCAGGTCGGATGGGGGCTCCCAAGAGACCCAGTACTTC
V: TRBV19; D: -; J: TRBJ2-7; size: medium-sized; CDR3: CASSIAPSRRETSYEQYF; DNA: TGTGCCAGTAGTATAGCCCCCTCTCGTCGGGAGACCTCCTACGAGCAGTACTTC
V: TRBV20-1; D: -; J: TRBJ2-7; size: medium-sized; CDR3: CSTGTDRYEQYF; DNA: TGCAGTACCGGGACGGACAGATACGAGCAGTACTTC
V: TRBV5-6; D: -; J: TRBJ2-7; size: many; CDR3: CASSLVGVHEQYF; DNA: TGTGCCAGCAGCTTGGTGGGGGTCCACGAGCAGTACTTC
V: TRBV11-3; D: -; J: TRBJ2-3; size: medium-sized; CDR3: CASSPTGGRADTQYF; DNA: TGTGCCAGCAGCCCTACAGGGGGGAGGGCAGATACGCAGTATTTT
V: TRBV7-9; D: -; J: TRBJ2-2; size: medium-sized; CDR3: CASGWGHGELFF; DNA: TGTGCCAGCGGTTGGGGTCACGGGGAGCTGTTTTTT
V: TRBV7-2; D: -; J: TRBJ1-1; size: many; CDR3: CASSLTRHSEAFF; DNA: TGTGCCAGCAGCTTAACCAGACACAGCGAAGCTTTCTTT
V: TRBV10-3; D: -; J: TRBJ2-5; size: medium-sized; CDR3: CATEPGRHETQYF; DNA: TGTGCCACCGAGCCGGGTAGACACGAGACCCAGTACTTC
V: TRBV10-3; D: -; J: TRBJ2-2; size: many; CDR3: CAISQDSSNTGELFF; DNA: TGTGCCATCTCGCAGGATTCTTCGAACACCGGGGAGCTGTTTTTT
V: TRBV15; D: TRBD2; J: TRBJ2-1; size: many; CDR3: CATSRAGGGGGLAYNEQFF; DNA: TGTGCCACCAGCAGAGCCGGCGGGGGGGGCGGACTAGCGTACAATGAGCAGTTCTTC
V: TRBV5-6; D: TRBD1; J: TRBJ1-5; size: many; CDR3: CASSEGTGLGNQPQHF; DNA: TGTGCCAGCAGCGAGGGGACAGGCCTAGGCAATCAGCCCCAGCATTTT
V: TRBV10-2; D: -; J: TRBJ2-1; size: medium-sized; CDR3: CASSEGAGPSYNEQFF; DNA: TGCGCCAGCAGTGAGGGAGCGGGTCCCTCCTACAATGAGCAGTTCTTC
V: TRBV2; D: -; J: TRBJ2-7; size: many; CDR3: CASSGWYEQYF; DNA: TGTGCCAGCAGTGGGTGGTACGAGCAGTACTTC
V: TRBV30; D: -; J: TRBJ2-7; size: many; CDR3: CAWSVKGYEQYF; DNA: TGTGCCTGGAGTGTAAAGGGCTACGAGCAGTACTTC
V: TRBV5-1; D: TRBD1; J: TRBJ2-5; size: medium-sized; CDR3: CASSLASTGGETQYF; DNA: TGCGCCAGCAGCTTGGCCTCGACAGGGGGCGAGACCCAGTACTTC
V: TRBV10-3; D: -; J: TRBJ2-2; size: many; CDR3: CAIGEWPQHLNTGELFF; DNA: TGTGCCATCGGCGAGTGGCCCCAACATCTGAACACCGGGGAGCTGTTTTTT
V: TRBV19; D: -; J: TRBJ1-5; size: many; CDR3: CASRPGNQPQHF; DNA: TGTGCCAGCCGCCCGGGAAATCAGCCCCAGCATTTT
V: TRBV27; D: TRBD2; J: TRBJ2-3; size: many; CDR3: CASSLFPGLAGESTDTQYF; DNA: TGTGCCAGCAGTTTGTTCCCGGGACTAGCGGGAGAAAGCACAGATACGCAGTATTTT
V: TRBV10-3; D: TRBD1; J: TRBJ1-6; size: many; CDR3: CAMGDSYNSPLHF; DNA: TGTGCCATGGGGGACAGCTATAATTCACCCCTCCACTTT
V: TRBV20-1; D: -; J: TRBJ1-2; size: many; CDR3: CSATPPEGNYGYTF; DNA: TGCAGTGCTACCCCTCCAGAGGGGAACTATGGCTACACCTTC
V: TRBV6-6; D: -; J: TRBJ1-1; size: many; CDR3: CASSSPPVSRNPNTEAFF; DNA: TGTGCCAGCAGTTCCCCCCCTGTGTCCCGGAACCCGAACACTGAAGCTTTCTTT
V: TRBV18; D: -; J: TRBJ2-2; size: medium-sized; CDR3: CASSAFYRERGTGELFF; DNA: TGTGCCAGCTCAGCTTTTTACAGGGAGCGCGGCACCGGGGAGCTGTTTTTT
V: TRBV19; D: TRBD1; J: TRBJ1-5; size: -; CDR3: CASSLRPGTGGKGSQPQHF; DNA: TGTGCCAGTAGTCTCCGTCCCGGGACAGGGGGCAAGGGAAGTCAGCCCCAGCATTTT
V: TRBV28; D: TRBD1; J: TRBJ2-2; size: medium-sized; CDR3: CASSLSGTANMNTGELFF; DNA: TGTGCCAGCAGTTTATCCGGGACAGCAAATATGAACACCGGGGAGCTGTTTTTT
V: TRBV27; D: TRBD1; J: TRBJ1-2; size: many; CDR3: CASGAPGQGQAYGYTF; DNA: TGTGCCAGCGGGGCCCCGGGACAGGGGCAGGCCTATGGCTACACCTTC
V: TRBV19; D: -; J: TRBJ2-5; size: many; CDR3: CASSQGLETQYF; DNA: TGTGCCAGTAGCCAGGGGCTAGAGACCCAGTACTTC
V: TRBV7-8; D: TRBD2; J: TRBJ2-7; size: many; CDR3: CASSVGVAGGYEQYF; DNA: TGTGCCAGCAGCGTCGGAGTAGCGGGAGGTTACGAGCAGTACTTC
V: TRBV6-1; D: -; J: TRBJ2-1; size: few; CDR3: CASTLYNEQFF; DNA: TGTGCCAGCACACTCTACAATGAGCAGTTCTTC
V: TRBV10-3; D: TRBD1; J: TRBJ2-1; size: medium-sized; CDR3: CAISEQNRGHEQFF; DNA: TGTGCCATCAGTGAGCAGAACAGGGGTCATGAGCAGTTCTTC
V: TRBV6-6; D: TRBD1; J: TRBJ1-1; size: medium-sized; CDR3: CASLPGQGHTEAFF; DNA: TGTGCCAGCCTACCGGGACAGGGGCACACTGAAGCTTTCTTT
V: TRBV3-1; D: TRBD1; J: TRBJ1-1; size: medium-sized; CDR3: CASSLRQGGTEAFF; DNA: TGTGCCAGCAGCCTCAGACAGGGAGGCACTGAAGCTTTCTTT
V: TRBV7-8; D: TRBD1; J: TRBJ1-4; size: medium-sized; CDR3: CASSLEGQANEKLFF; DNA: TGTGCCAGCAGCTTAGAGGGACAGGCTAATGAAAAACTGTTTTTT